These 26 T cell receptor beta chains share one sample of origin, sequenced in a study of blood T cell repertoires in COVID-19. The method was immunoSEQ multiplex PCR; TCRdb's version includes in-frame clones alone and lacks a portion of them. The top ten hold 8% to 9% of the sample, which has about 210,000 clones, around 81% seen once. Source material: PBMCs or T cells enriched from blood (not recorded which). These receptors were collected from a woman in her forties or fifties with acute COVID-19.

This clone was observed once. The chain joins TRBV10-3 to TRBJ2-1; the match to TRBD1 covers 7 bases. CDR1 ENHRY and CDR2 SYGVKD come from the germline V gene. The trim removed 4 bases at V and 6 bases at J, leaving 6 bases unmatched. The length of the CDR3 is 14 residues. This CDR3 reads CAISGGQPGNEQFF. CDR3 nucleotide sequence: TGTGCCATCAGTGGGGGACAGCCGGGCAATGAGCAGTTCTTC.

CDR3 nucleotides: TGTGCCAGCAGTTCGAATCCGGGACAGGGAAACACCATATATTTT. Translating it yields CASSSNPGQGNTIYF. V gene TRBV28 combines with J gene TRBJ1-3; 7 bases agree with TRBD1. The CDR3 runs 15 residues. V was pared by 4 bases and J by 4 bases, with 7 bases of the junction left unmatched. CDR1 MDHEN and CDR2 SYDVKM come from the germline V gene.

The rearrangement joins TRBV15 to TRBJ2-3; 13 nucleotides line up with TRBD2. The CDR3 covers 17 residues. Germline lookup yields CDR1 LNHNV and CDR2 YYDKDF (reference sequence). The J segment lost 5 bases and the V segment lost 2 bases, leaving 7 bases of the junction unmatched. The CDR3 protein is CATSRQTSGGLEDTQYF. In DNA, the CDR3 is TGTGCCACCAGCAGACAGACTAGCGGGGGGTTGGAAGATACGCAGTATTTT.

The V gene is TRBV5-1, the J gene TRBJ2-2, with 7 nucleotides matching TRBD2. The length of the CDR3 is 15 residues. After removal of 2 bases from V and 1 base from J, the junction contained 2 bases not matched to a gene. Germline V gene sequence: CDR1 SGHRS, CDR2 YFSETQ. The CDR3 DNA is TGCGCCAGCAGCTTAGGCGGGGGGAACACCGGGGAGCTGTTTTTT. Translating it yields CASSLGGGNTGELFF. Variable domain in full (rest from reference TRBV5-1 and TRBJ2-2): KAGVTQTPRYLIKTRGQQVTLSCSPISGHRSVSWYQQTPGQGLQFLFEYFSETQRNKGNFPGRFSGRQFSNSRSEMNVSTLELGDSALYLCASSLGGGNTGELFFGEGSRLTVL.

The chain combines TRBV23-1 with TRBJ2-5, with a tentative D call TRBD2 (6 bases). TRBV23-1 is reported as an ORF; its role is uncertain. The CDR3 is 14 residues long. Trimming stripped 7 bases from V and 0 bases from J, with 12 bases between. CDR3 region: CASNSGRHQETQYF. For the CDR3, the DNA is TGCGCCAGCAATTCGGGGAGGCACCAAGAGACCCAGTACTTC.

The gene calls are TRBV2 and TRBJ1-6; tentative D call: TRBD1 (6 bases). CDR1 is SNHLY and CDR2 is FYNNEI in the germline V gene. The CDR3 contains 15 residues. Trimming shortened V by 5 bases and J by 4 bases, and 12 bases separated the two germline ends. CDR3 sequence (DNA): TGTGCCAGCAGTTACCGGACAGCTTATAATTCACCCCTCCACTTT. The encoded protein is CASSYRTAYNSPLHF.

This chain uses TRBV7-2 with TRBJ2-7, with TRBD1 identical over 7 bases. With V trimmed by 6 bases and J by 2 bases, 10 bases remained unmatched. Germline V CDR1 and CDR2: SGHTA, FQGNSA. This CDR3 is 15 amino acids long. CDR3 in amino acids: CASRSPGQFPYEQYF. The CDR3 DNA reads TGTGCCAGCAGGTCCCCGGGACAGTTTCCCTACGAGCAGTACTTC.

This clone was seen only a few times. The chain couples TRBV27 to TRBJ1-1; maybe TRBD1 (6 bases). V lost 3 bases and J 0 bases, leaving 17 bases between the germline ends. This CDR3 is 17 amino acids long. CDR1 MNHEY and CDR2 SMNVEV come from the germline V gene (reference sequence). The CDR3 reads CASSLRGGGRMNTEAFF. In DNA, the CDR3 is TGTGCCAGCAGTTTGCGCGGGGGCGGGAGGATGAACACTGAAGCTTTCTTT.

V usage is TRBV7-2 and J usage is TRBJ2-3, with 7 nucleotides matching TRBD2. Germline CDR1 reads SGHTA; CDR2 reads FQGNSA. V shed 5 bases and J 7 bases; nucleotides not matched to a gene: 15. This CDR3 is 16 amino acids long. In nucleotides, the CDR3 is TGTGCCAGCAGCCCGGTGGGGAGCACGGGAGGATATACGCAGTATTTT. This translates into CASSPVGSTGGYTQYF.

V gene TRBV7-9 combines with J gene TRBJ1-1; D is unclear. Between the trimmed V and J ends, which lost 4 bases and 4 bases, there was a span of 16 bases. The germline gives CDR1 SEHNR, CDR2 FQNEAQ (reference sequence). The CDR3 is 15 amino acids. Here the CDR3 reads CASSSLTEGGTEAFF. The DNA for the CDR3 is TGTGCCAGCAGCTCCCTCACCGAGGGTGGCACTGAAGCTTTCTTT.

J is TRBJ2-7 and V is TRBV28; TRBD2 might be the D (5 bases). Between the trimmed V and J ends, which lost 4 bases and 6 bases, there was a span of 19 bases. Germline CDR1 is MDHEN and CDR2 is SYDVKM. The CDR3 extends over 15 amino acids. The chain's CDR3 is CASSSPLEGRAEQYF. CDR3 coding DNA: TGTGCCAGCAGTTCACCACTTGAGGGTAGGGCCGAGCAGTACTTC.

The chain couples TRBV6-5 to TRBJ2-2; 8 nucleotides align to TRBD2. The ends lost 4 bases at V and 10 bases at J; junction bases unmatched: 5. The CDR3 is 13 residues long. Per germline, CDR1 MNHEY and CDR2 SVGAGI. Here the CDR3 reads CASSSQAGEELFF. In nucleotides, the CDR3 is TGTGCCAGCAGTTCACAAGCGGGAGAGGAGCTGTTTTTT.

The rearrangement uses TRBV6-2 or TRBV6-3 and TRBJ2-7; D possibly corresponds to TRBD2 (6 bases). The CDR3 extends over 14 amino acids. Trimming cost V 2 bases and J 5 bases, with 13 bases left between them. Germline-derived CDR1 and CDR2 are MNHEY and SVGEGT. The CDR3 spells CASSYAPLANEQYF. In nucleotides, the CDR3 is TGTGCCAGCAGTTACGCGCCACTAGCAAACGAGCAGTACTTC.

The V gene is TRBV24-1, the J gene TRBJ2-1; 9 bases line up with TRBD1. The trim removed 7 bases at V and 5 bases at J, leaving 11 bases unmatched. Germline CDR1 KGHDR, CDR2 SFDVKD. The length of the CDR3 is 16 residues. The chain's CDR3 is CATRGTGTGFNNEQFF. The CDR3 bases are TGTGCCACCAGGGGGACCGGGACAGGGTTTAACAATGAGCAGTTCTTC.

The CDR3 bases are TGTGCCAGCAGCCAAACGAAATGGACAGGCGGAAGTTACGAGCAGTACTTC. Its translation is CASSQTKWTGGSYEQYF. The V and J genes are TRBV3-1 (or the pseudogene TRBV3-2) and TRBJ2-7; 7 bases are a match to TRBD1. Germline lookup yields CDR1 LGHDT and CDR2 YNNKEL (reference sequence). The CDR3 sequence is 17 residues long. J lost 4 bases, V lost 2 bases, and 14 bases had no gene match.

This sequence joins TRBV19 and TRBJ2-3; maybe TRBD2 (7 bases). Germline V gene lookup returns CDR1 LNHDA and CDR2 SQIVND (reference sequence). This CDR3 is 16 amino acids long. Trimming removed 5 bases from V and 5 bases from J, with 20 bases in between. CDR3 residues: CASSQAWGGPRDTQYF. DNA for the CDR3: TGTGCCAGTAGTCAAGCGTGGGGGGGGCCAAGAGATACGCAGTATTTT.

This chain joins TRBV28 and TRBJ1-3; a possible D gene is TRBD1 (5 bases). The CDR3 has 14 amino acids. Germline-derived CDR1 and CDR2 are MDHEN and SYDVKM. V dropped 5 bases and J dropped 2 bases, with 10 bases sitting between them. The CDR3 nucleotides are TGTGCCAGCAGTGTGGGGCAACCTGGAAACACCATATATTTT. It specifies CASSVGQPGNTIYF.

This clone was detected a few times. Here the CDR3 reads CASSPASGTTLYNEQFF. In DNA form, the CDR3 reads TGTGCCAGCAGCCCAGCGTCCGGGACTACCCTCTACAATGAGCAGTTCTTC. This rearrangement joins TRBV11-2 to TRBJ2-1, with 7 bases fitting TRBD2. The junction had 13 bases not matched to a gene; V was cut back by 5 bases and J by 3 bases. Germline CDR1 reads SGHAT; CDR2 reads FQNNGV. This CDR3 spans 17 amino acids.

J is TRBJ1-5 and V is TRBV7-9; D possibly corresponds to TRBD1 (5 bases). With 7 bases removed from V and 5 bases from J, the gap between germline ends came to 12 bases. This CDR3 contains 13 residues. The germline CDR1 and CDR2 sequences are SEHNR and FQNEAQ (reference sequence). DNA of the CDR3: TGTGCCAGCACCTTCGGGGGTGATCAGCCCCAGCATTTT. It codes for CASTFGGDQPQHF.

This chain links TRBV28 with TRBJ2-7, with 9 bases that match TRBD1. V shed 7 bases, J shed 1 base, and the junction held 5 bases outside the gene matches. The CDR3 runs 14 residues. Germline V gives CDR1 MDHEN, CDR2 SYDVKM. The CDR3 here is CASITGTGSYEQYF. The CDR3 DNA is TGTGCCAGCATCACCGGGACAGGGTCCTACGAGCAGTACTTC.

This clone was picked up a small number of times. The CDR3 region is CATGGGAQNYGYTF. In DNA form, the CDR3 reads TGTGCCACCGGTGGTGGGGCCCAAAACTATGGCTACACCTTC. The gene calls are TRBV28 and TRBJ1-2; perhaps TRBD1 as D (5 bases). CDR1 is MDHEN, CDR2 SYDVKM, per germline. Trimming took 10 bases from V and 2 from J, leaving 17 bases between them. This CDR3 has 14 amino acids.

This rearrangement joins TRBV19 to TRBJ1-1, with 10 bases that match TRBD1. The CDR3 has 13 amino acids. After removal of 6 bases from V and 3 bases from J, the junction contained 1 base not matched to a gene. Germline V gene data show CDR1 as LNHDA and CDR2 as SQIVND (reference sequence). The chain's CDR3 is CASRDRGHTEAFF. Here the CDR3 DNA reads TGTGCCAGTAGAGACAGGGGGCACACTGAAGCTTTCTTT.

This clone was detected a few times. The CDR3 region has the DNA TGTGCCAGCAGCCCATACAGGGGCTTGAGTTCACCCCTCCACTTT. Residues: CASSPYRGLSSPLHF. This chain uses TRBV7-2 with TRBJ1-6; 7 bases match TRBD1. Trimming at V came to 5 bases and at J to 9 bases, leaving 10 bases not matched to a gene. The length of the CDR3 is 15 residues. CDR1 is SGHTA, CDR2 FQGNSA, per germline.

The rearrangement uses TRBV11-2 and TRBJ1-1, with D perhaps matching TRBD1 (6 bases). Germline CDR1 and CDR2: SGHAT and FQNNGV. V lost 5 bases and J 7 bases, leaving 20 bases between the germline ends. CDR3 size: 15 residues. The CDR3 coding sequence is TGTGCCAGCAGCCCGGTAGGGGGAGGGTACCGTGAAGCTTTCTTT. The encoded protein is CASSPVGGGYREAFF.

This CDR3 reads CSVSGTANTEAFF. CDR3 nucleotides: TGCAGCGTGTCCGGGACAGCGAACACTGAAGCTTTCTTT. The chain joins TRBV29-1 to TRBJ1-1; 7 nucleotides match TRBD1. The CDR3 sequence is 13 residues long. CDR1 is SQVTM and CDR2 is ANQGSEA in the germline V gene. Trimming took 6 bases from V and 1 from J; bases not matched to a gene: 5.

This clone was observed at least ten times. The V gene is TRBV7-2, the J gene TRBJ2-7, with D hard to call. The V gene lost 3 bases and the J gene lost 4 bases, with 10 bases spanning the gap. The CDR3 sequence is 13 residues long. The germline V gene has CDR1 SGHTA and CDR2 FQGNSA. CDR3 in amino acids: CASSFRGGYEQYF. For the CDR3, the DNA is TGTGCCAGCAGCTTCCGAGGCGGTTACGAGCAGTACTTC.